This T cell receptor beta chain was identified in a study of control samples from healthy donors and cancer patients. Assay: immunoSEQ multiplex PCR; the TCRdb copy retains only in-frame clones and omits some. The sample has more than 100,000 clones; roughly 90% are singletons. This CDR3 spans 15 amino acids. Germline-derived CDR1 and CDR2 are GTSNPN and SVGIG (reference sequence). V was clipped by 4 bases and J by 3 bases; unmatched bases: 8. The chain is built from TRBV30 and TRBJ2-2, with 7 nucleotides matching TRBD1. The sequencing input was PBMCs. This clonotype originated in a man aged 45-65 years with head and neck cancer. The CDR3 nucleotides read TGTGCCTGGACGTTCAGAGACAGGGACACCGGGGAGCTGTTTTTT. Translation: CAWTFRDRDTGELFF.